A single sample is the source of the 29 T cell receptor beta chains below, sequenced in a study of patients and donors after allogeneic stem cell transplantation. Each CDR3 protein gets one entry after TCRdb re-called the RT-PCR reads with MiXCR. The sample shows approximately 200,000 distinct CDR3 sequences, more than 35% of them seen only once. The sample taken for sequencing was blood, either unsorted or a sorted T cell fraction (not recorded which). Receptor source: a human donor who was either an allogeneic HSCT recipient or a stem cell or donor lymphocyte infusion donor (not recorded which). It is not recorded whose cells these are; they may come from a transplant donor.

The gene calls are TRBV5-8 and TRBJ1-4, with 10 bases that match TRBD1. CDR1 and CDR2 from the germline V gene are SGHTS and YDEGEE. V was pared by 1 base and J by 7 bases, with 10 bases of the junction left unmatched. The CDR3 contains 17 residues. CDR3 coding DNA: TGTGCCAGCAGCTTGCTTGGGACAGGGGTTTGGGGTGAAAAACTGTTTTTT. It yields the protein CASSLLGTGVWGEKLFF.

Only a few counts were recorded for this clonotype. V is TRBV5-1 and J is TRBJ1-1; D unresolved. V lost 0 bases, J lost 4 bases, and 10 bases lay in between. The CDR3 extends over 14 amino acids. The germline gives CDR1 SGHRS, CDR2 YFSETQ. In DNA, the CDR3 is TGCGCCAGCAGCTTGGCTGGGGTACTCACTGAAGCTTTCTTT. Protein: CASSLAGVLTEAFF. The full variable domain, completed using reference TRBV5-1 and TRBJ1-1, is KAGVTQTPRYLIKTRGQQVTLSCSPISGHRSVSWYQQTPGQGLQFLFEYFSETQRNKGNFPGRFSGRQFSNSRSEMNVSTLELGDSALYLCASSLAGVLTEAFFGQGTRLTVV.

V is TRBV27 and J is TRBJ2-2, with D perhaps matching TRBD1 or TRBD2 (5 bases each). CDR3 length: 14 residues. V dropped 5 bases and J dropped 4 bases, with 11 bases sitting between them. Germline V CDR1 and CDR2: MNHEY, SMNVEV (reference sequence). The CDR3 DNA reads TGTGCCAGCAGTCCGGGACCACGCACCGGGGAGCTGTTTTTT. Amino acids: CASSPGPRTGELFF.

This clonotype was found a few times. The chain couples TRBV28 to TRBJ1-2; 8 nucleotides agree with TRBD1. CDR1 and CDR2 from the germline V gene are MDHEN and SYDVKM. With 7 bases clipped from V and 6 bases from J, the junction kept 7 bases outside the gene matches. There are 13 residues in the CDR3. The CDR3 region is CASTPTGADGYTF. Here the CDR3 DNA reads TGTGCCAGCACTCCGACAGGGGCGGATGGCTACACCTTC.

The chain couples TRBV7-2 to TRBJ1-4; unclear D gene. The CDR3 runs 15 residues. Trimming removed 5 bases at V and 0 bases at J, with 10 bases between. From germline, CDR1 is SGHTA and CDR2 FQGNSA. CDR3 in amino acids: CASSAQIATNEKLFF. In DNA, the CDR3 is TGTGCCAGCAGCGCACAGATTGCAACTAATGAAAAACTGTTTTTT.

V usage is TRBV7-8 and J usage is TRBJ2-1; 9 positions agree with TRBD2. The germline gives CDR1 SGHVS, CDR2 FQNEAQ. The ends lost 1 base at V and 7 bases at J; junction bases unmatched: 8. This CDR3 is built from 16 residues. CDR3 protein: CASSLELAGRRNEQFF. The CDR3 nucleotides are TGTGCCAGCAGCTTAGAACTAGCGGGCCGTAGAAATGAGCAGTTCTTC.

This clonotype has a handful of counts. V is TRBV20-1 and J is TRBJ1-6, with D tentatively TRBD1 (5 bases). CDR3 length: 14 amino acids. Germline values: CDR1 DFQATT, CDR2 SNEGSKA (reference sequence). Trimming stripped 6 bases from V and 9 bases from J, with 18 bases between. For the CDR3, the DNA is TGCAGTGCCCCGAAGCGGGGGTCGAGTTCACCCCTCCACTTT. Protein sequence: CSAPKRGSSSPLHF.

V and J are TRBV10-3 and TRBJ1-5; possibly TRBD1 for D (5 bases). V was pared by 6 bases and J by 1 base, with 10 bases between. The CDR3 has 14 amino acids. Germline values: CDR1 ENHRY, CDR2 SYGVKD. The CDR3 loop reads CAIRGGGSNQPQHF. The CDR3 DNA reads TGTGCCATCAGGGGCGGGGGGAGCAATCAGCCCCAGCATTTT.

This clonotype was found a few times. The J gene is TRBJ2-3, the V gene TRBV12-3 or TRBV12-4; tentative D call: TRBD2 (5 bases). CDR3 length equals 15 residues. V was cut by 3 bases and J by 2 bases, with 12 bases left in between. The CDR3 bases are TGTGCCAGCAGTTTTCAGGACTTAAACACAGATACGCAGTATTTT. This gives the protein CASSFQDLNTDTQYF.

The chain employs TRBV2 and TRBJ2-5; D is unclear. The germline V gene encodes CDR1 SNHLY and CDR2 FYNNEI. The CDR3 is 14 residues long. V lost 1 base and J lost 4, with 10 bases in between. CDR3 amino acids: CASSEVYSGETQYF. The CDR3 bases are TGTGCCAGCAGTGAAGTTTATTCCGGAGAGACCCAGTACTTC.

The chain recombines TRBV19 with TRBJ1-6; 10 nucleotides line up with TRBD1. The CDR3 runs to 16 residues. V lost 3 bases and J lost 7; bases outside the gene matches: 6. From germline, CDR1 is LNHDA and CDR2 SQIVND (reference sequence). The CDR3 DNA sequence: TGTGCCAGTAGTATGGGACAGGGGCGTGGGAATTCACCCCTCCACTTT. Protein: CASSMGQGRGNSPLHF.

This clonotype was counted between two and nine times. The V and J genes are TRBV20-1 and TRBJ1-2, with D maybe TRBD1 (6 bases). The CDR3 length is 13 residues. Trimming removed 2 bases at V and 6 bases at J, with 13 bases between. Per germline, CDR1 DFQATT and CDR2 SNEGSKA (reference sequence). This CDR3 reads CSARYRVEDGYTF. The DNA for the CDR3 is TGCAGTGCTAGATACAGGGTGGAGGATGGCTACACCTTC.

The chain joins TRBV11-2 to TRBJ2-3, with TRBD2 as a possible D gene (6 bases). The CDR3 is 14 amino acids. Germline assignment: CDR1 SGHAT and CDR2 FQNNGV. Between the trimmed V and J ends, which lost 3 bases and 6 bases, there was a span of 13 bases. CDR3 nucleotide sequence: TGTGCCAGCAGCTTCGTTCCGACTAGGGATACGCAGTATTTT. Residues: CASSFVPTRDTQYF.

This chain links TRBV4-1 with TRBJ1-4; the match to TRBD1 covers 8 bases. With 0 bases clipped from V and 6 bases from J, the junction kept 6 bases outside the gene matches. Germline values: CDR1 MGHRA, CDR2 YSYEKL. The CDR3 runs 16 residues. The CDR3 region has the DNA TGCGCCAGCAGCCAAGAGACAGGGGATGGGGATGAAAAACTGTTTTTT. Encoded protein: CASSQETGDGDEKLFF.

Here the CDR3 reads CASSTSGGWNEQFF. The CDR3 DNA sequence: TGTGCCAGCAGCACTAGCGGGGGGTGGAATGAGCAGTTCTTC. The V call is TRBV12-3 or TRBV12-4, the J call TRBJ2-1; TRBD2 aligns across 12 bases. V lost 6 bases to trimming and J lost 7 bases; unmatched junction nucleotides: 4. The CDR3 is 14 residues long.

This chain uses TRBV9 with TRBJ2-2, with D perhaps TRBD2 (6 bases). This CDR3 has 13 residues. Trimming removed 8 bases from V and 2 bases from J, with 10 bases in between. The germline CDR1 and CDR2 sequences are SGDLS and YYNGEE. CDR3 coding DNA: TGTGCCAGTACCGGACTAAACACCGGGGAGCTGTTTTTT. Residues: CASTGLNTGELFF.

This clonotype was observed a handful of times. The chain links TRBV15 to TRBJ2-7; possible D gene TRBD2, 6 bases. The length of the CDR3 is 14 residues. Germline assignment: CDR1 LNHNV and CDR2 YYDKDF (reference sequence). V was trimmed by 1 base and J by 5 bases, leaving 12 bases between them. The CDR3 DNA reads TGTGCCACCAGCAGAGGGGAGGTAGGCAACGAGCAGTACTTC. Its protein is CATSRGEVGNEQYF.

The CDR3 spells CASSPPTGPTDTQYF. In nucleotides, the CDR3 is TGTGCCAGCTCACCACCCACAGGGCCCACAGATACGCAGTATTTT. The gene calls are TRBV18 and TRBJ2-3; possibly TRBD1 for D (6 bases). The V end lost 0 bases, the J end lost 2 bases, and 9 bases lay between the germline ends. Per the germline V gene, CDR1 is KGHSH and CDR2 is LQKENI. This CDR3 is built from 15 residues.

A few counts support this clonotype. The chain is built from TRBV27 and TRBJ1-6, with a possible D match to TRBD1 (5 bases). V lost 6 bases and J 9 bases, leaving 15 bases between the germline ends. Germline CDR1 and CDR2: MNHEY and SMNVEV (reference sequence). The CDR3 runs 14 residues. CDR3 protein: CASSMGPKGSPLHF. In nucleotides, the CDR3 is TGTGCCAGCAGCATGGGACCAAAGGGTTCACCCCTCCACTTT.

V is TRBV5-1 and J is TRBJ2-3, with D perhaps TRBD1 (6 bases). The ends were cut back, 4 bases at V and 2 bases at J, with 14 bases in the middle. Germline values: CDR1 SGHRS, CDR2 YFSETQ. This CDR3 contains 15 residues. CDR3 coding DNA: TGCGCCAGCAGCCCGGAAACAGGGTTCACAGATACGCAGTATTTT. Amino acid sequence: CASSPETGFTDTQYF.

The chain recombines TRBV7-2 with TRBJ2-3, with 11 bases identical to TRBD2. Germline V gene data show CDR1 as SGHTA and CDR2 as FQGNSA. The CDR3 extends over 12 amino acids. Trimming removed 4 bases from V and 15 bases from J; junction bases left unmatched: 6. CDR3 protein: CASSSGLAGHYF. DNA for the CDR3: TGTGCCAGCAGCTCCGGACTAGCGGGCCACTATTTT.

V is TRBV18 and J is TRBJ2-5, with D possibly TRBD2 on 6 matching bases. Germline values: CDR1 KGHSH, CDR2 LQKENI. The CDR3 spans 15 residues. V lost 2 bases to trimming and J lost 4 bases, with 14 bases between them. The CDR3 DNA reads as TGTGCCAGCTCACCAGGGGGGTCTGTCGGAGAGACCCAGTACTTC. Translated, it gives CASSPGGSVGETQYF.

In its sample, this clonotype was seen a few times. The rearrangement joins TRBV5-1 to TRBJ1-1; D may be TRBD1 (5 bases). Germline CDR1 reads SGHRS; CDR2 reads YFSETQ. The CDR3 has 13 amino acids. Trimming removed 9 bases from V and 1 base from J, with 13 bases in between. The DNA for the CDR3 is TGCGCCACCAGGGTCCAAGAGAACACTGAAGCTTTCTTT. Translation: CATRVQENTEAFF. The variable domain in full, completed from reference TRBV5-1 and TRBJ1-1, reads KAGVTQTPRYLIKTRGQQVTLSCSPISGHRSVSWYQQTPGQGLQFLFEYFSETQRNKGNFPGRFSGRQFSNSRSEMNVSTLELGDSALYLCATRVQENTEAFFGQGTRLTVV.

This clonotype showed up just a few times. The chain employs TRBV6-5 and TRBJ1-1; possible D gene TRBD1, 6 bases. This CDR3 is built from 16 residues. With 6 bases removed from V and 1 base from J, the gap between germline ends came to 18 bases. Germline loops: CDR1 MNHEY, CDR2 SVGAGI. The DNA for the CDR3 is TGTGCCAGCAGCGCCTACTCCGGGACATCGAACACTGAAGCTTTCTTT. Protein product: CASSAYSGTSNTEAFF.

This clonotype was detected a few times. CDR3 sequence: CASSLLSRGSEKLFF. The CDR3 coding sequence is TGTGCCAGCAGTTTATTATCCAGGGGGAGTGAAAAACTGTTTTTT. The V gene is TRBV27, the J gene TRBJ1-4; 7 bases are a match to TRBD1. J was trimmed by 7 bases and V by 1 base; bases with no gene match: 6. Germline CDR1 reads MNHEY; CDR2 reads SMNVEV (reference sequence). The CDR3 spans 15 residues.

The V gene is TRBV2, the J gene TRBJ2-5; 8 bases fit TRBD2. Looked up from germline, CDR1 is SNHLY and CDR2 is FYNNEI. This CDR3 is 16 amino acids long. V was clipped by 9 bases and J by 1 base; unmatched bases: 13. The CDR3 DNA follows: TGTGCCAGAACCGAGGTCGGGACTAGTCCCCAAGAGACCCAGTACTTC. This translates into CARTEVGTSPQETQYF.

This clonotype was detected only a few times. CDR3 nucleotides: TGCGCCAGCAGCTGGAAGGGAGGCCAGTACTTC. Translating gives CASSWKGGQYF. The rearrangement joins TRBV5-1 to TRBJ2-5; D may be TRBD2 (6 bases). This CDR3 spans 11 amino acids. Trimming pared 3 bases from V and 10 bases from J, leaving 10 bases between. The germline gives CDR1 SGHRS, CDR2 YFSETQ.

In its sample, this clonotype was seen a few times. The rearrangement links TRBV28 to TRBJ1-1, with D hard to call. Germline V gene sequence: CDR1 MDHEN, CDR2 SYDVKM. Trimming left V 7 bases short and J 4 bases short, with 16 bases between. The CDR3 runs 14 residues. CDR3 loop: CASTTPLIGTEAFF. CDR3 sequence (DNA): TGTGCCAGCACTACCCCTTTGATTGGCACTGAAGCTTTCTTT.

The V gene is TRBV15, the J gene TRBJ1-1; no firm D call. This CDR3 has 13 amino acids. From germline, CDR1 is LNHNV and CDR2 YYDKDF (reference sequence). V was pared by 4 bases and J by 0 bases, with 6 bases between. CDR3 protein: CATSTRVNTEAFF. The CDR3 DNA is TGTGCCACCAGCACTAGAGTGAACACTGAAGCTTTCTTT.